Presented here are 17 T cell receptor beta chains from one specimen sequenced in a study of blood T cell repertoires in COVID-19. The table came from immunoSEQ multiplex PCR; TCRdb's copy has only in-frame clones and leaves some out. Among approximately 200,000 clones listed, about 81% were seen once. Sequencing was performed on PBMCs or T cells enriched from blood (not recorded which). The receptors come from a man aged 35 to 55 who had recovered from COVID-19.

The chain uses TRBV19 and TRBJ2-7, with TRBD1 matching 7 bases. J was trimmed by 5 bases and V by 3 bases; bases with no gene match: 7. The CDR3 is 14 residues long. Germline V gene sequence: CDR1 LNHDA, CDR2 SQIVND (reference sequence). The CDR3 sequence is CASSMGQPQDEQYF. CDR3 bases: TGTGCCAGTAGTATGGGACAGCCCCAAGACGAGCAGTACTTC.

The chain carries TRBV24-1 and TRBJ2-7; 9 bases align to TRBD1. J gave up 1 base and V 5 bases, and 8 bases lay outside the gene matches. The CDR3 sequence is 16 residues long. In germline, CDR1 is KGHDR, CDR2 SFDVKD. The CDR3 DNA reads TGTGCCACCAGTGCTTCCATAGGACAGGGGTCCTACGAGCAGTACTTC. As protein: CATSASIGQGSYEQYF.

The CDR3 nucleotides are TGTGCCAGTAGGCAGTTGAGGACGAACACCGGGGAGCTGTTTTTT. As protein: CASRQLRTNTGELFF. This chain uses TRBV19 with TRBJ2-2; D is undetermined. The germline V and J ends were trimmed by 6 bases and 0 bases, with 11 bases remaining between them. This CDR3 has 15 amino acids. Germline V lookup: CDR1 LNHDA, CDR2 SQIVND (reference sequence).

The CDR3 reads CASRPSGQGPSAGYGYTF. The CDR3 bases are TGTGCCAGCCGCCCCTCAGGACAGGGCCCATCCGCTGGCTATGGCTACACCTTC. This rearrangement joins TRBV18 to TRBJ1-2; 8 positions agree with TRBD1. Germline lookup yields CDR1 KGHSH and CDR2 LQKENI. The CDR3 has 18 residues. V lost 8 bases, J lost 4 bases, and 21 bases stayed unmatched.

The V and J genes are TRBV7-3 and TRBJ2-3; TRBD2 might be the D (5 bases). V was trimmed by 1 base and J by 6 bases, leaving 11 bases between them. Germline V lookup: CDR1 SGHTA, CDR2 FQGTGA. The CDR3 extends over 14 amino acids. In nucleotides, the CDR3 is TGTGCCAGCAGCTTAAGCCCGGGGATGGATACGCAGTATTTT. Translation gives CASSLSPGMDTQYF.

The rearrangement joins TRBV4-2 to TRBJ1-2; 8 bases are shared with TRBD1. V lost 4 bases, J lost 1 base, and 8 bases stayed unmatched. This CDR3 has 16 residues. Germline V CDR1 and CDR2: LGHNA, YNFKEQ. Written as DNA, the CDR3 is TGTGCCAGCAGCCCGGCCACGGACAGGGTTAACTATGGCTACACCTTC. It encodes CASSPATDRVNYGYTF.

The chain carries TRBV6-1 and TRBJ1-2, with 8 bases identical to TRBD1. The J segment lost 0 bases and the V segment lost 2 bases, leaving 5 bases of the junction unmatched. The CDR3 has 16 amino acids. Germline V gene lookup returns CDR1 MNHNS and CDR2 SASEGT. The CDR3 DNA reads TGTGCCAGCAGTGAATTCCGGACAGGGACTAACTATGGCTACACCTTC. Protein: CASSEFRTGTNYGYTF.

The chain combines TRBV2 with TRBJ1-5; TRBD1 aligns across 10 bases. V lost 6 bases and J lost 2; bases outside the gene matches: 4. This CDR3 comprises 15 residues. CDR1 is SNHLY and CDR2 is FYNNEI in the germline V gene. The CDR3 DNA reads as TGTGCCAGCAGAGGCGGACAGGGGGGCAATCAGCCCCAGCATTTT. Protein sequence: CASRGGQGGNQPQHF.

The V gene is TRBV11-2, the J gene TRBJ2-4; 8 bases match TRBD2. Germline trimming cut 2 bases from V and 7 bases from J; bases unmatched to any gene: 10. CDR1 is SGHAT, CDR2 FQNNGV, per germline. CDR3 size: 16 residues. The CDR3 region is CASSLILGLGTNIQYF. The CDR3 nucleotides are TGTGCCAGCAGCTTAATACTGGGACTAGGGACTAACATTCAGTACTTC. The entire variable domain, with the rest obtained from reference TRBV11-2 and TRBJ2-4, is as follows: EAGVAQSPRYKIIEKRQSVAFWCNPISGHATLYWYQQILGQGPKLLIQFQNNGVVDDSQLPKDRFSAERLKGVDSTLKIQPAKLEDSAVYLCASSLILGLGTNIQYFGAGTRLSVL.

This rearrangement joins TRBV7-9 to TRBJ1-4; weak D call: TRBD1 (6 bases). Trimming removed 1 base from V and 8 bases from J, with 11 bases in between. Germline CDR1 SEHNR, CDR2 FQNEAQ (reference sequence). The CDR3 runs to 14 residues. DNA for the CDR3: TGTGCCAGCAGCTTAGTGGGGGCGCAAGAAAAACTGTTTTTT. Its protein product is CASSLVGAQEKLFF. Looking up the rest from reference TRBV7-9 and TRBJ1-4 gives the full variable domain: DTGVSQNPRHKITKRGQNVTFRCDPISEHNRLYWYRQTLGQGPEFLTYFQNEAQLEKSRLLSDRFSAERPKGSFSTLEIQRTEQGDSAMYLCASSLVGAQEKLFFGSGTQLSVL.

This clone appeared a single time. V usage is TRBV6-5 and J usage is TRBJ2-2, with D possibly being TRBD1 (6 bases). The CDR3 is 15 residues long. Germline CDR1 and CDR2: MNHEY and SVGAGI. The ends were cut back, 10 bases at V and 5 bases at J, with 20 bases in the middle. CDR3 sequence (DNA): TGTGCCACCAACGAAGGGGGAAGAAAAACCGGGGAGCTGTTTTTT. It translates to CATNEGGRKTGELFF.

The chain recombines TRBV7-7 with TRBJ2-1; 10 nucleotides line up with TRBD2. The CDR3 is made up of 17 amino acids. Trimming at V came to 5 bases and at J to 0 bases, leaving 7 bases not matched to a gene. Germline CDR1 and CDR2: SSHAT and FNYEAQ (reference sequence). The CDR3 loop reads CASSSGTSASSYNEQFF. DNA for the CDR3: TGTGCCAGCAGCAGCGGGACTAGCGCGAGCTCCTACAATGAGCAGTTCTTC.

The V gene is TRBV10-3, the J gene TRBJ1-4; the match to TRBD1 covers 7 bases. V lost 3 bases, J lost 5 bases, and 0 bases stayed unmatched. CDR3 length equals 13 residues. Germline CDR1 and CDR2: ENHRY and SYGVKD. The CDR3 DNA sequence: TGTGCCATCAGTGACAGGGGGAATGAAAAACTGTTTTTT. Its translation: CAISDRGNEKLFF.

The chain joins TRBV27 to TRBJ2-3; 11 bases align to TRBD2. The CDR3 totals 16 residues. Germline V lookup: CDR1 MNHEY, CDR2 SMNVEV (reference sequence). Losses at the gene ends were 5 bases for V and 2 bases for J; bases not matched to a gene: 6. The CDR3 nucleotides read TGTGCCAGCAGTCCCCGACTAGCGGGGAACACAGATACGCAGTATTTT. Translation gives CASSPRLAGNTDTQYF.

The rearrangement joins TRBV30 to TRBJ1-6; tentative D call: TRBD1 (6 bases). CDR3 length equals 13 residues. The ends were cut back, 8 bases at V and 10 bases at J, with 18 bases in the middle. Germline V CDR1 and CDR2: GTSNPN, SVGIG (reference sequence). In nucleotides, the CDR3 is TGTGCCAGAAAAGGGGAGGGGGACTCACCCCTCCACTTT. This gives the protein CARKGEGDSPLHF. Combining the CDR3 with reference TRBV30 and TRBJ1-6 gives the whole variable domain SQTIHQWPATLVQPVGSPLSLECTVEGTSNPNLYWYRQAAGRGLQLLFYSVGIGQISSEVPQNLSASRPQDRQFILSSKKLLLSDSGFYLCARKGEGDSPLHFGNGTRLTVT.

The chain recombines TRBV4-1 with TRBJ2-3, with 9 bases fitting TRBD2. Germline V gene data show CDR1 as MGHRA and CDR2 as YSYEKL. CDR3 length equals 18 residues. The J segment lost 3 bases and the V segment lost 1 base, leaving 11 bases of the junction unmatched. In DNA, the CDR3 is TGCGCCAGCAGCCAAGGGGCCCTAGCGGGAATAGGGACAGATACGCAGTATTTT. Its protein is CASSQGALAGIGTDTQYF.

A note on this clone: A read error may account for a junction end that differs from germline. The CDR3 DNA reads as TGTGCTAGTGGCTCGGGACTATCCTTCGAGCAGTACTTC. It specifies CASGSGLSFEQYF. This rearrangement joins TRBV12-5 to TRBJ2-7; TRBD2 matches at 7 bases. The CDR3 covers 13 residues. Germline V lookup: CDR1 LGHNT, CDR2 FRNRAP.